The 7 T cell receptor beta chains reported below all come from one sample, sequenced in a study of T cell responses to AZD1222 COVID-19 vaccine. Here immunoSEQ multiplex PCR was the method, and the copy in TCRdb shows in-frame clones only, minus some. The sample has hundreds of thousands of clones, 90% to 95% seen once; the top ten hold around 1%. The sequencing used peripheral blood, collected on day 0 of MenACWY control vaccination. The source of these receptors is an adult in good health.

The V call is TRBV7-9, the J call TRBJ1-1, with D hard to call. V lost 9 bases, J lost 4 bases, and 18 bases lay in between. The V gene's germline CDR1 is SEHNR and CDR2 FQNEAQ (reference sequence). This CDR3 has 14 amino acids. In DNA, the CDR3 is TGTGCCAGTAGGTCCCCGGGCGAAGGCACTGAAGCTTTCTTT. Translation gives CASRSPGEGTEAFF.

The J gene is TRBJ2-3, the V gene TRBV5-4, with unresolved D. The CDR3 length is 13 residues. With 4 bases removed from V and 6 bases from J, the gap between germline ends came to 12 bases. The germline V gene encodes CDR1 SGHNT and CDR2 YYREEE (reference sequence). For the CDR3, the DNA is TGTGCCAGCAGCCCGTATTCTGGGGATACGCAGTATTTT. It yields the protein CASSPYSGDTQYF. The entire variable domain, with the rest obtained from reference TRBV5-4 and TRBJ2-3, is as follows: ETGVTQSPTHLIKTRGQQVTLRCSSQSGHNTVSWYQQALGQGPQFIFQYYREEENGRGNFPPRFSGLQFPNYSSELNVNALELDDSALYLCASSPYSGDTQYFGPGTRLTVL.

This chain links TRBV7-2 with TRBJ1-5, with D perhaps matching TRBD1 (5 bases). From germline, CDR1 is SGHTA and CDR2 FQGNSA. This CDR3 is built from 15 residues. The V end was cut by 0 bases, the J end by 0 bases, with 6 bases between. CDR3: CASSLATVSNQPQHF. In nucleotides, the CDR3 is TGTGCCAGCAGCTTAGCGACAGTTAGCAATCAGCCCCAGCATTTT.

The chain carries TRBV7-9 and TRBJ1-6, with 9 bases aligning to TRBD1. V shed 3 bases, J shed 10 bases, and the junction held 10 bases outside the gene matches. Looked up from germline, CDR1 is SEHNR and CDR2 is FQNEAQ (reference sequence). The CDR3 totals 16 residues. DNA of the CDR3: TGTGCCAGCAGCTTCGGACAGGGGTTTTACAACTCACCCCTCCACTTT. Amino acids: CASSFGQGFYNSPLHF. Using reference TRBV7-9 and TRBJ1-6 for the parts outside the CDR3, the full variable domain is DTGVSQNPRHKITKRGQNVTFRCDPISEHNRLYWYRQTLGQGPEFLTYFQNEAQLEKSRLLSDRFSAERPKGSFSTLEIQRTEQGDSAMYLCASSFGQGFYNSPLHFGNGTRLTVT.

J is TRBJ1-6 and V is TRBV9; possible D gene TRBD1, 5 bases. CDR1 and CDR2 (germline): SGDLS, YYNGEE. The CDR3 runs 14 residues. V gave up 0 bases and J gave up 7 bases, with 8 bases separating them. CDR3 nucleotides: TGTGCCAGCAGCGTAGAAGGGGTGAATTCACCCCTCCACTTT. It specifies CASSVEGVNSPLHF.

The V call is TRBV25-1, the J call TRBJ2-7; 8 positions match TRBD2. This CDR3 is built from 15 residues. V gave up 1 base and J gave up 2 bases; unmatched junction bases: 4. Looked up from germline, CDR1 is MGHDK and CDR2 is SYGVNS. As DNA, the CDR3 is TGTGCCAGCAGTGAATCTCGGGGGGGGCCCTACGAGCAGTACTTC. Protein: CASSESRGGPYEQYF.

Regarding this clone: A junction end diverges from the germline sequence, so it may reflect a read error. This sequence joins TRBV6-2 or TRBV6-3 and TRBJ2-5; no clear D. The CDR3 contains 12 residues. Germline V lookup: CDR1 MNHEY, CDR2 SVGEGT. The CDR3 sequence: CASSGNHETQYF. CDR3 DNA sequence: TGTGCCAGCAGTGGGAACCACGAGACCCAGTACTTC.